These 20 T cell receptor beta chains share one sample of origin, sequenced in a study of CD8+ T cells in alopecia areata. TCR sequencing used cDNA made by reverse transcription of extracted RNA. Using immunoSEQ multiplex PCR, the repertoire was profiled, and TCRdb retains in-frame clones only, with some absent. The sample holds 150,000 or so clones, 80% to 90% seen once. The sample here was CD8+ T cells sorted from blood, taken at week 0. The receptors were gathered from a human donor with alopecia areata.

A few counts support this clone. The J gene is TRBJ2-7, the V gene TRBV19, with D unclear. The CDR3 is made up of 12 amino acids. Trimming removed 3 bases from V and 7 bases from J, with 10 bases in between. Germline values: CDR1 LNHDA, CDR2 SQIVND (reference sequence). DNA for the CDR3: TGTGCCAGTAGTATGCGAGTGGAGGAGCAGTACTTC. Translating gives CASSMRVEEQYF.

This sequence joins TRBV27 and TRBJ2-7, with D possibly being TRBD1 (5 bases). The CDR3 contains 11 residues. V was shortened by 7 bases and J by 6 bases, with 10 bases between the two germline ends. Germline CDR1 MNHEY, CDR2 SMNVEV (reference sequence). CDR3 residues: CASTSQGEQYF. The CDR3, as DNA: TGTGCCAGCACCTCCCAGGGCGAGCAGTACTTC.

The chain links TRBV4-1 to TRBJ2-3; possibly TRBD2 for D (7 bases). Trimming cost V 1 base and J 4 bases, with 12 bases left between them. This CDR3 region has 15 residues. Per the germline V gene, CDR1 is MGHRA and CDR2 is YSYEKL. The CDR3 DNA sequence: TGCGCCAGCAGCCAAGTAGGGGGGGCTGCAGATACGCAGTATTTT. This gives the protein CASSQVGGAADTQYF.

For this clone: Other DNA sequences in the sample encode the same CDR3. This sequence joins TRBV6-5 and TRBJ2-5, with TRBD2 as a possible D gene (6 bases). CDR1 is MNHEY and CDR2 is SVGAGI in the germline V gene. The germline V and J ends were trimmed by 0 bases and 2 bases, with 13 bases remaining between them. The CDR3 runs to 16 residues. CDR3 region: CASSYSQGLRQETQYF. As DNA, the CDR3 is TGTGCCAGCAGTTACTCCCAGGGACTGAGGCAAGAGACCCAGTACTTC.

This chain uses TRBV7-9 with TRBJ1-4; TRBD1 matches at 10 bases. Germline CDR1 reads SEHNR; CDR2 reads FQNEAQ (reference sequence). This CDR3 is built from 17 residues. V was pared by 6 bases and J by 8 bases, with 15 bases of the junction left unmatched. The CDR3 loop reads CASSQILGTGDDEKLFF. CDR3 sequence (DNA): TGTGCCAGCAGTCAGATCCTGGGGACAGGGGACGACGAAAAACTGTTTTTT.

CDR3 protein: CASRGGTSYEQYF. The CDR3 bases are TGTGCCAGCAGAGGTGGCACCTCCTACGAGCAGTACTTC. V usage is TRBV27 and J usage is TRBJ2-7; D is ambiguous. The CDR3 covers 13 residues. Trimming removed 6 bases from V and 0 bases from J, with 9 bases in between. Looked up from germline, CDR1 is MNHEY and CDR2 is SMNVEV (reference sequence).

CDR3: CASSSESGGASYEQYF. The CDR3 coding sequence is TGTGCCAGCAGTTCAGAATCAGGGGGCGCTTCCTACGAGCAGTACTTC. The chain is built from TRBV28 and TRBJ2-7, with 8 nucleotides matching TRBD1. Germline lookup yields CDR1 MDHEN and CDR2 SYDVKM. The J segment lost 1 base and the V segment lost 4 bases, leaving 9 bases of the junction unmatched. The CDR3 totals 16 residues.

The genes are TRBV9 and TRBJ2-1, with 8 positions matching TRBD1. Germline loops: CDR1 SGDLS, CDR2 YYNGEE. The CDR3 covers 13 residues. Losses at the gene ends were 3 bases for V and 6 bases for J; bases not matched to a gene: 2. CDR3 coding DNA: TGTGCCAGCAGCGCGACAGGGGTCAATGAGCAGTTCTTC. Translating it yields CASSATGVNEQFF.

V gene TRBV10-2 combines with J gene TRBJ2-3, with TRBD2 matching over 7 bases. CDR3 length: 15 amino acids. The germline gives CDR1 WSHSY, CDR2 SAAADI. J gave up 2 bases and V 9 bases, and 11 bases lay outside the gene matches. This CDR3 is CASSTLSGVTDTQYF. In DNA, the CDR3 is TGCGCCAGTTCGACGCTAAGCGGGGTCACAGATACGCAGTATTTT.

This chain's CDR3 is CASSYSGTVNTEAFF. CDR3 DNA sequence: TGTGCCAGCAGTTACTCGGGGACGGTGAACACTGAAGCTTTCTTT. The chain joins TRBV6-5 to TRBJ1-1; possible D gene TRBD1, 5 bases. Trimming removed 0 bases at V and 0 bases at J, with 8 bases between. The length of the CDR3 is 15 residues. Germline values: CDR1 MNHEY, CDR2 SVGAGI.

This sequence joins TRBV27 and TRBJ2-7, with D possibly called TRBD1 or TRBD2 (5 bases each). Germline loops: CDR1 MNHEY, CDR2 SMNVEV (reference sequence). V was pared by 5 bases and J by 5 bases, with 13 bases between. CDR3 length: 13 amino acids. CDR3 nucleotides: TGTGCCAGCAGTCGCGCCGGGACGGACGAGCAGTACTTC. Translating it yields CASSRAGTDEQYF.

Note on this clone: Additional DNA sequences in this sample encode the identical CDR3. The rearrangement uses TRBV4-1 and TRBJ2-5; TRBD1 might be the D (5 bases). The CDR3 is made up of 14 amino acids. The V end lost 0 bases, the J end lost 4 bases, and 9 bases lay between the germline ends. The germline V gene has CDR1 MGHRA and CDR2 YSYEKL. The CDR3 spells CASSQEGVRETQYF. The CDR3 nucleotides are TGCGCCAGCAGCCAAGAAGGGGTTCGAGAGACCCAGTACTTC.

The chain combines TRBV27 with TRBJ1-5; tentatively, D is TRBD1 (6 bases). Germline V gene data show CDR1 as MNHEY and CDR2 as SMNVEV (reference sequence). Trimming cost V 6 bases and J 1 base, with 13 bases left between them. The CDR3 has 15 residues. CDR3 sequence: CASRRAGVSNQPQHF. The CDR3 DNA reads TGTGCCAGCAGACGCGCAGGGGTGAGCAATCAGCCCCAGCATTTT.

The chain joins TRBV5-1 to TRBJ2-7; the D is unclear. This CDR3 has 14 residues. Germline CDR1 reads SGHRS; CDR2 reads YFSETQ. V gave up 0 bases and J gave up 2 bases, with 9 bases separating them. The CDR3 sequence is CASSLGPNTYEQYF. In DNA, the CDR3 is TGCGCCAGCAGCTTGGGCCCAAATACCTACGAGCAGTACTTC.

V and J are TRBV27 and TRBJ2-1; no reliable D call. The CDR3 runs 13 residues. The V and J ends lost 7 bases and 5 bases respectively, with 12 bases between them. Per germline, CDR1 MNHEY and CDR2 SMNVEV (reference sequence). CDR3 DNA sequence: TGTGCCAGCATTCCAGTTGGGGACAATGAGCAGTTCTTC. It yields the protein CASIPVGDNEQFF.

The chain combines TRBV29-1 with TRBJ2-7; D may be TRBD1 or TRBD2 (5 bases each). Germline CDR1 is SQVTM and CDR2 is ANQGSEA. The CDR3 has 14 amino acids. Trimming took off 3 bases at V and 6 bases at J, with 18 bases between the two ends. The CDR3 DNA sequence: TGCAGCGTTGATGATGCCCGAGGGGTCGGCGAGCAGTACTTC. Its protein product is CSVDDARGVGEQYF.

The table lists this clone with a count of one. The rearrangement links TRBV2 to TRBJ2-1; D call uncertain. The CDR3 runs to 15 residues. From germline, CDR1 is SNHLY and CDR2 FYNNEI. Trimming removed 6 bases at V and 0 bases at J, with 12 bases between. The CDR3, as DNA: TGTGCCAGCAGGCCTGGCTGGAGCTCCTACAATGAGCAGTTCTTC. Encoded protein: CASRPGWSSYNEQFF.

This clone has just one count. The rearrangement links TRBV4-1 to TRBJ2-3; 11 nucleotides match TRBD2. Germline loops: CDR1 MGHRA, CDR2 YSYEKL. V lost 5 bases, J lost 0 bases, and 16 bases stayed unmatched. There are 20 residues in the CDR3. The CDR3 DNA follows: TGCGCCAGCAGCTCCCCAGGGGCTAGCGGGAGGACTGCTAGCACAGATACGCAGTATTTT. It encodes CASSSPGASGRTASTDTQYF.

The chain has TRBV13 and TRBJ2-2; TRBD1 matches 8 bases. Germline CDR1 reads PRHDT; CDR2 reads FYEKMQ (reference sequence). V lost 7 bases to trimming and J lost 7 bases; unmatched junction nucleotides: 14. The length of the CDR3 is 16 residues. The CDR3, as DNA: TGTGCCAGCATCCCGATCGGACAGGGTGGCGGCGGGGAGCTGTTTTTT. It translates to CASIPIGQGGGGELFF.

V is TRBV29-1 and J is TRBJ1-1, with unresolved D. The CDR3 runs 10 residues. The V end was cut by 2 bases, the J end by 10 bases, with 8 bases between. The germline gives CDR1 SQVTM, CDR2 ANQGSEA. CDR3 in amino acids: CSVERWGAFF. In DNA, the CDR3 is TGCAGCGTTGAACGGTGGGGAGCTTTCTTT.